The 29 T cell receptor beta chains in this list originate from one sample, sequenced in a study of blood T cell repertoires in COVID-19. Assay: immunoSEQ multiplex PCR; the TCRdb copy retains only in-frame clones and omits some. The sample includes about 320,000 clones, 90% seen only once; the top ten take approximately 2.5%. The sequencing sample was made of PBMCs or T cells enriched from blood (not recorded which). Receptors were obtained from a man between 60 and 70 years old who had recovered from COVID-19.

The chain links TRBV19 to TRBJ1-1; 9 nucleotides align to TRBD1. Germline V gene lookup returns CDR1 LNHDA and CDR2 SQIVND (reference sequence). J was trimmed by 5 bases and V by 7 bases; bases with no gene match: 14. CDR3 length equals 16 residues. For the CDR3, the DNA is TGTGCCAGTACCATAGGGGACAGGGTCATGGGAACTGAAGCTTTCTTT. It specifies CASTIGDRVMGTEAFF.

This chain links TRBV7-8 with TRBJ2-7; perhaps TRBD2 as D (5 bases). V was shortened by 4 bases and J by 4 bases, with 11 bases between the two germline ends. CDR1 and CDR2 from the germline V gene are SGHVS and FQNEAQ. There are 13 residues in the CDR3. The CDR3 DNA follows: TGTGCCAGCAGCTCCCCTGGGAGTTACGAGCAGTACTTC. Residues: CASSSPGSYEQYF.

This sequence joins TRBV10-1 and TRBJ1-3, with D possibly being TRBD1 (5 bases). The CDR3 has 15 amino acids. Germline V gene sequence: CDR1 WNHNN, CDR2 SYGVQD (reference sequence). V shed 6 bases and J shed 4 bases, with 16 bases lying between them. Here the CDR3 reads CASSLWGVKGNTIYF. The CDR3 bases are TGCGCCAGCAGCCTGTGGGGGGTGAAGGGAAACACCATATATTTT.

This rearrangement joins TRBV7-3 to TRBJ1-1; TRBD1 aligns across 8 bases. Germline V gene lookup returns CDR1 SGHTA and CDR2 FQGTGA. The CDR3 spans 14 residues. The V and J ends lost 5 bases and 4 bases, in that order; junction bases with no gene match: 6. CDR3 region: CASSPRTGSTEAFF. The CDR3, as DNA: TGTGCCAGCAGCCCTCGGACAGGGAGCACTGAAGCTTTCTTT.

V usage is TRBV19 and J usage is TRBJ1-6, with D perhaps matching TRBD1 (6 bases). V lost 5 bases to trimming and J lost 6 bases, with 14 bases between them. The CDR3 has 15 residues. Germline V CDR1 and CDR2: LNHDA, SQIVND (reference sequence). CDR3 sequence (DNA): TGTGCCAGTAGTCAACGACAGGAACCTAATTCACCCCTCCACTTT. Translated, it gives CASSQRQEPNSPLHF. The full variable domain, completed using reference TRBV19 and TRBJ1-6, is DGGITQSPKYLFRKEGQNVTLSCEQNLNHDAMYWYRQDPGQGLRLIYYSQIVNDFQKGDIAEGYSVSREKKESFPLTVTSAQKNPTAFYLCASSQRQEPNSPLHFGNGTRLTVT.

Written as DNA, the CDR3 is TGTGCCAGTATCGGACTGACTAACTATGGCTACACCTTC. It yields the protein CASIGLTNYGYTF. The chain carries TRBV19 and TRBJ1-2; D uncertain. In germline, CDR1 is LNHDA, CDR2 SQIVND (reference sequence). V was cut by 7 bases and J by 0 bases, with 9 bases left in between. This CDR3 is 13 amino acids long.

V gene TRBV7-6 combines with J gene TRBJ1-2, with 10 bases aligning to TRBD1. Unmatched junction bases numbered 10, after V lost 3 bases and J lost 3 bases. Germline CDR1 is SGHVS and CDR2 is FNYEAQ. The CDR3 runs to 17 residues. CDR3 in DNA: TGTGCCAGCAGCTTGACACCGACAGGGGGCAGAGACTATGGCTACACCTTC. Translation gives CASSLTPTGGRDYGYTF. Filled out from reference TRBV7-6 and TRBJ1-2, the complete variable domain reads GAGVSQSPRYKVTKRGQDVALRCDPISGHVSLYWYRQALGQGPEFLTYFNYEAQQDKSGLPNDRFSAERPEGSISTLTIQRTEQRDSAMYRCASSLTPTGGRDYGYTFGSGTRLTVV.

The CDR3 loop is CASSLGQGGFYEQYF. CDR3 in DNA: TGTGCCAGCAGCTTAGGACAGGGGGGGTTCTACGAGCAGTACTTC. The rearrangement links TRBV7-8 to TRBJ2-7, with 9 positions matching TRBD1. This CDR3 has 15 residues. Germline V gene data show CDR1 as SGHVS and CDR2 as FQNEAQ. Trimming removed 1 base from V and 3 bases from J; junction bases left unmatched: 4.

The genes are TRBV15 and TRBJ2-5, with 8 positions matching TRBD2. J lost 7 bases, V lost 1 base, and 11 bases had no gene match. The CDR3 is made up of 16 amino acids. In germline, CDR1 is LNHNV, CDR2 YYDKDF (reference sequence). DNA for the CDR3: TGTGCCACCAGCAGAGGGGATGGACTAGCTGGGGTGACCCAGTACTTC. As protein: CATSRGDGLAGVTQYF.

This clone was detected once. The V call is TRBV10-3, the J call TRBJ2-1, with 10 positions matching TRBD2. V lost 8 bases, J lost 0 bases, and 7 bases stayed unmatched. CDR3 length: 16 residues. Germline V CDR1 and CDR2: ENHRY, SYGVKD. The DNA of the CDR3 is TGTGCCATCGGAGCGGGAGGGCTGAGCTCCTACAATGAGCAGTTCTTC. Translated: CAIGAGGLSSYNEQFF.

V is TRBV11-2 and J is TRBJ1-2; D is unresolved. The CDR3 is 16 residues long. Germline lookup yields CDR1 SGHAT and CDR2 FQNNGV. The V end lost 0 bases, the J end lost 11 bases, and 22 bases lay between the germline ends. The CDR3, as DNA: TGTGCCAGCAGCTTAGATCCCACAGCTAACCGCCTGAGTTACACCTTC. This gives the protein CASSLDPTANRLSYTF. Filled out from reference TRBV11-2 and TRBJ1-2, the complete variable domain reads EAGVAQSPRYKIIEKRQSVAFWCNPISGHATLYWYQQILGQGPKLLIQFQNNGVVDDSQLPKDRFSAERLKGVDSTLKIQPAKLEDSAVYLCASSLDPTANRLSYTFGSGTRLTVV.

This chain links TRBV6-5 with TRBJ2-2; TRBD2 agrees at 7 bases. CDR3 length: 15 residues. V lost 2 bases, J lost 4 bases, and 4 bases stayed unmatched. Germline V gene lookup returns CDR1 MNHEY and CDR2 SVGAGI. In DNA form, the CDR3 reads TGTGCCAGCAGTTACAGGCGGGGGAGCACCGGGGAGCTGTTTTTT. Amino acids: CASSYRRGSTGELFF.

The chain joins TRBV6-5 to TRBJ2-3; 7 bases fit TRBD2. The CDR3 covers 12 residues. Per germline, CDR1 MNHEY and CDR2 SVGAGI. The V gene end was trimmed by 6 bases and the J gene end by 7 bases; junction bases not matched to a gene: 4. The CDR3 reads CASSGGLNTQYF. The CDR3 nucleotides read TGTGCCAGCAGCGGGGGACTAAATACGCAGTATTTT.

The V and J genes are TRBV15 and TRBJ2-1; 8 bases match TRBD1. V was clipped by 0 bases and J by 5 bases; unmatched bases: 21. This CDR3 spans 21 amino acids. The germline gives CDR1 LNHNV, CDR2 YYDKDF (reference sequence). CDR3 protein: CATSRDDWGTWMGQDNNEQFF. CDR3 nucleotides: TGTGCCACCAGCAGAGACGATTGGGGGACCTGGATGGGACAGGATAACAATGAGCAGTTCTTC.

V gene TRBV7-6 combines with J gene TRBJ2-5; TRBD2 might be the D (6 bases). The V end lost 4 bases, the J end lost 5 bases, and 23 bases lay between the germline ends. The CDR3 sequence is 17 residues long. The germline V gene has CDR1 SGHVS and CDR2 FNYEAQ. CDR3 nucleotide sequence: TGTGCCAGCAGCTCGCGGGGTCGGGGGACTGGGATGGAGACCCAGTACTTC. Protein: CASSSRGRGTGMETQYF.

The chain combines TRBV30 with TRBJ1-5; 7 nucleotides match TRBD1. CDR3 length: 14 amino acids. J was trimmed by 9 bases and V by 2 bases; bases with no gene match: 10. Looked up from germline, CDR1 is GTSNPN and CDR2 is SVGIG (reference sequence). The DNA of the CDR3 is TGTGCCTGGAGTCGAACCCAGGGGGGATTGCCCCAGCATTTT. Protein sequence: CAWSRTQGGLPQHF.

V usage is TRBV5-3 and J usage is TRBJ2-1, with TRBD2 matching over 13 bases. TRBV5-3 is designated an ORF whose function remains uncertain. V gave up 3 bases and J gave up 3 bases; unmatched junction bases: 12. The CDR3 has 19 residues. CDR3 bases: TGTGCCAGAAGCTCGGATAGGACTAGCGGGAGAGAGAACTACAATGAGCAGTTCTTC. Amino acids: CARSSDRTSGRENYNEQFF.

The V gene is TRBV19, the J gene TRBJ1-4, with TRBD1 matching 8 bases. Germline lookup yields CDR1 LNHDA and CDR2 SQIVND (reference sequence). The J segment lost 13 bases and the V segment lost 9 bases, leaving 16 bases of the junction unmatched. The CDR3 sequence is 14 residues long. The CDR3: CASHRDRGYEGLFF. For the CDR3, the DNA is TGTGCCAGCCACCGCGACAGGGGCTATGAGGGACTGTTTTTT.

The V and J genes are TRBV4-3 and TRBJ1-2; TRBD1 agrees at 7 bases. V trimming: 0 bases; J trimming: 7 bases; junction bases outside the gene matches: 11. Per germline, CDR1 LGHNA and CDR2 YSLEER. The CDR3 has 16 amino acids. DNA for the CDR3: TGCGCCAGCAGCCAAGATCGCGGCAGGGGGAACGGTGGCTACACCTTC. It codes for CASSQDRGRGNGGYTF.

V and J are TRBV29-1 and TRBJ2-7, with 7 nucleotides matching TRBD2. This CDR3 is 13 amino acids long. The germline V gene has CDR1 SQVTM and CDR2 ANQGSEA. Losses at the gene ends were 4 bases for V and 6 bases for J; bases not matched to a gene: 9. The CDR3 sequence is CSVGGGGAPEQYF. The CDR3 coding sequence is TGCAGCGTTGGTGGCGGGGGTGCCCCCGAGCAGTACTTC.

The V call is TRBV3-1 (or the pseudogene TRBV3-2), the J call TRBJ2-5; D gene uncertain. Trimming took 0 bases from V and 3 from J, leaving 11 bases between them. Germline-derived CDR1 and CDR2 are LGHDT and YNNKEL (reference sequence). CDR3 length: 15 amino acids. This CDR3 reads CASSQDVGGKETQYF. CDR3 coding DNA: TGTGCCAGCAGCCAAGATGTTGGCGGTAAAGAGACCCAGTACTTC.

The chain employs TRBV10-3 and TRBJ2-3; 11 nucleotides match TRBD2. V lost 0 bases, J lost 2 bases, and 4 bases stayed unmatched. CDR1 is ENHRY and CDR2 is SYGVKD in the germline V gene. The length of the CDR3 is 17 residues. CDR3 sequence: CAISESLTSGNTDTQYF. CDR3 sequence (DNA): TGTGCCATCAGTGAGTCGCTGACTAGCGGGAACACAGATACGCAGTATTTT.

The chain couples TRBV10-3 to TRBJ2-1; D possibly corresponds to TRBD2 (6 bases). V lost 10 bases and J 8 bases, leaving 30 bases between the germline ends. CDR1 ENHRY and CDR2 SYGVKD come from the germline V gene. The CDR3 is 17 residues long. The CDR3: CATRPGGMVPIADEQFF. In DNA form, the CDR3 reads TGTGCCACCCGTCCCGGCGGGATGGTCCCTATTGCAGATGAGCAGTTCTTC.

This clone came up a few times. The J gene is TRBJ2-6, the V gene TRBV12-5; D ambiguous. In germline, CDR1 is LGHNT, CDR2 FRNRAP. The CDR3 is 15 residues long. V gave up 3 bases and J gave up 0 bases, with 6 bases separating them. The CDR3 DNA reads as TGTGCTAGTGGTTTTCTCAGCTCTGGGGCCAACGTCCTGACTTTC. Translating gives CASGFLSSGANVLTF.

Comment on this clone: Other DNA sequences in the sample encode the same CDR3. CDR3 DNA sequence: TGTGCCAGCAGTTCAACTAGCTACGAGCAGTACTTC. This translates into CASSSTSYEQYF. This chain connects TRBV7-9 to TRBJ2-7, with D perhaps TRBD2 (5 bases). The CDR3 extends over 12 amino acids. CDR1 and CDR2 (germline): SEHNR, FQNEAQ (reference sequence). The ends were cut back, 6 bases at V and 3 bases at J, with 9 bases in the middle.

This sequence joins TRBV5-8 and TRBJ1-6; D may be TRBD1 (6 bases). CDR3 length equals 13 residues. Germline assignment: CDR1 SGHTS and CDR2 YDEGEE. V was shortened by 1 base and J by 9 bases, with 8 bases between the two germline ends. CDR3 sequence: CASSLQGTSPLHF. CDR3 in DNA: TGTGCCAGCAGCTTGCAGGGGACTTCACCCCTCCACTTT.

The gene calls are TRBV11-2 and TRBJ2-5; D is possibly TRBD2 (5 bases). There are 15 residues in the CDR3. Germline V gives CDR1 SGHAT, CDR2 FQNNGV. Between the trimmed V and J ends, which lost 3 bases and 5 bases, there was a span of 16 bases. The CDR3 spells CASSLSSPPGETQYF. In DNA form, the CDR3 reads TGTGCCAGCAGCTTGTCTAGCCCTCCTGGGGAGACCCAGTACTTC.

The chain joins TRBV12-5 to TRBJ1-6; D ambiguous. Germline CDR1 reads LGHNT; CDR2 reads FRNRAP. This CDR3 contains 14 residues. Trimming shortened V by 3 bases and J by 10 bases, and 13 bases separated the two germline ends. The CDR3 sequence is CASGFWGAGSPLHF. The DNA for the CDR3 is TGTGCTAGTGGTTTTTGGGGAGCCGGATCACCCCTCCACTTT.

The rearrangement uses TRBV5-1 and TRBJ2-5, with TRBD2 as a possible D gene (6 bases). Germline lookup yields CDR1 SGHRS and CDR2 YFSETQ. This CDR3 contains 14 residues. V shed 6 bases and J shed 3 bases, with 15 bases lying between them. The CDR3 DNA is TGCGCCAGCAATCTGTCGGGACTTAAAGAGACCCAGTACTTC. It is translated as CASNLSGLKETQYF.